The T cell receptor (beta chain) under discussion was sequenced for a study of CXCR4 blockade with PD-1 therapy in pancreatic cancer. Findings of the study overall: Clone frequency correlated with its number of distinct nucleotide rearrangements. Intratumoral clonality (mean roughly 0.14) exceeded healthy blood (over 0.045) but did not track survival. Only TCRbeta chains were sequenced here.

V lost 8 bases, J lost 0 bases, and 14 bases lay in between. The CDR3 totals 14 residues. Looked up from germline, CDR1 is MDHEN and CDR2 is SYDVKM. Some clones are missing from TCRdb's copy, which holds only in-frame ones; the method was immunoSEQ multiplex PCR. The data show about 17,000 clones, with about 72% seen just once and 5% to 6.5% held by the top ten. No neoadjuvant therapy was given before resection to the patients supplying these archived tumor blocks. On this clone: Its antigen remains unidentified.

The source of this sequence is a human donor with pancreatic ductal adenocarcinoma. What was sequenced was tumor tissue. This chain joins TRBV28 and TRBJ2-7; D remains unclear. The CDR3 nucleotides read TGTGCCAGCCGAAATGGGGATCACTCCTACGAGCAGTACTTC. It encodes CASRNGDHSYEQYF.